This TCR beta chain was sequenced in a study of early T cells in non-severe SARS-CoV-2 infection (dated by TCRdb to the early 2020s). Study-level background: Because TCR sequencing was done on bulk RNA from unsorted whole blood, the alpha and beta chains could not be paired. The paper's findings and limits, for the study overall: VDJdb matching was skewed toward anti-spike CD8 responses and likely underestimated virus-specific expansions by missing private and CD4 specificities.

Library prep was done by 5' RACE. Sequenced on a NextSeq 500. To correct for sequencing error and PCR bias, the TCR library protocol tagged individual cDNA molecules with unique molecular identifiers. TCR alpha and beta chains were both sequenced, and the abundances of alpha and beta sequences in each sample were closely correlated with each other. In the source study's methods: V gene, J gene and CDR3 annotation of TCR sequences was performed with Decombinator V4. Expanded TCRs were defined as changing significantly between any two time points under a Poisson model with p below 0.0001. TCR abundances were normalised to the total number of TCRs sequenced in each sample and reported as counts per million. TRAV1-2 paired with TRAJ12, TRAJ20 or TRAJ33 defined MAIT TCRs, while TRAV10 paired with TRAJ18 defined iNKT TCRs. VDJdb, accessed 1 November 2021, was searched for CMV, EBV and SARS-CoV-2 annotated TCRs, with TCRs annotated for multiple antigens excluded. TCRdb cleaned the public reads at Q25 with fastp, built clones with MiXCR and kept in-frame beta chains. Each entry merges the rows of one CDR3 protein and shows their most common DNA and genes. The V and J calls come from TCRdb's annotation, not from the publication. The sample profile shows 40,000 to 50,000 distinct CDR3 sequences; 13% of them were found once. Clones ranked in the top ten supply roughly a tenth of the sample.

The table lists this clonotype with many counts. Its binding antigen is unknown. Within one base of it there is no much larger clone, and no base qualities were kept. The study was a case-control design nested within a healthcare worker cohort in London, UK, with weekly nasopharyngeal swab PCR tests and blood sampling. Between 23 and 31 March 2020, the week of the UK lockdown, healthcare workers were enrolled and then followed up weekly for as long as 16 weeks. The germline V gene specifies SQVTM as CDR1 and ANQGSEA as CDR2. Taken from cysteine to phenylalanine, the CDR3 has 13 residues. The read is trimmed to its CDR3 DNA, 39 bases read in frame from base 1. Ends trimmed: V by 4 bases, J by 7 bases; bases unmatched to a gene: 5.

The receptor's source is an adult who was a healthcare worker with PCR-confirmed SARS-CoV-2 infection or an uninfected control (not recorded which). In this chain, TRBV29-1 is recombined with TRBJ2-4, with TRBD1 matching 9 junction bases. The sample was whole blood. The DNA is as follows: TGCAGCGTTGTCAAGACAGGGGGTAACATTCAGTACTTC. This codes for CSVVKTGGNIQYF.